The sequence of this T cell receptor (beta chain) was determined in a study of glioma-infiltrating T cells after dendritic cell vaccination. For the study at large: Between about 2003 and 2013, patients got autologous tumor lysate-pulsed dendritic cell vaccines. At biweekly intervals, patients got three intradermal dendritic cell vaccine injections. Study results and limitations: Survival was not directly related to TCR clonality in these patients.

With regard to this clone: As yet, its antigen is unknown.

Up to about 2 ug genomic DNA was used for TCRB CDR3 amplification. Generated by immunoSEQ multiplex PCR, the TCRdb table keeps only in-frame clones and is missing some. The repertoire includes under 130,000 clones, 90% of them detected once, and over 2.5% sits in the top ten. The CDR3 spans 14 residues. CDR1 and CDR2 from the germline V gene are WSHSY and SAAADI. V lost 7 bases to trimming and J lost 2 bases; unmatched junction nucleotides: 5. The time point is: after dendritic cell vaccination, including at tumor progression/relapse. The clonotype was recovered from a human donor with glioblastoma. The chain couples TRBV10-2 to TRBJ1-5; 7 nucleotides align to TRBD1. Sequencing used blood, obtained after dendritic cell vaccination. This CDR3 reads CASMAGTGNQPQHF. The DNA of the CDR3 is TGCGCCAGCATGGCAGGGACAGGCAATCAGCCCCAGCATTTT.